The clone carrying this T cell receptor beta chain was seen at least ten times. Its cognate antigen is unknown. This entry is derived from a study of regulatory T cells in long-lasting Graves disease. Whole-study findings and limits: Newly diagnosed patients shared about a thousand public clonotypes; persistent patients shared about 2,700. Persistent disease preferred TRBV28, TRBJ1-2 and TRBJ2-5.

The CDR3 contains 18 residues. Germline V lookup: CDR1 SGHTA, CDR2 FQGTGA. V trimming: 5 bases; J trimming: 5 bases; junction bases outside the gene matches: 13. Relying on iRepertoire HTBI primers and Arm-PCR of CDR3 regions, the team built TCR beta libraries. TCRdb reprocessed the multiplex PCR reads with MiXCR, giving one entry per CDR3 protein. The sample has about 340,000 distinct CDR3 sequences, around 19% seen once. The time point denotes: persistent/refractory GD, antithyroid drugs over 5 years with positive TRAb. PBMC RNA served as the TCR library source. A volume of 7 to 9 milliliters of peripheral blood was collected in EDTA tubes.

The chain is built from TRBV7-3 and TRBJ2-5; 14 bases line up with TRBD2. The material sequenced was peripheral blood mononuclear cells (PBMCs), taken when the disease was refractory, from a patient treated with antithyroid drugs. The sequence was obtained from a female donor with Graves disease. CDR3 in amino acids: CASSPGRLAGGRGETQYF. The CDR3 DNA follows: TGTGCCAGCAGCCCCGGTCGACTAGCGGGAGGGCGCGGGGAGACCCAGTACTTC. The whole variable domain, remainder taken from reference TRBV7-3 and TRBJ2-5, is GAGVSQTPSNKVTEKGKYVELRCDPISGHTALYWYRQSLGQGPEFLIYFQGTGAADDSGLPNDRFFAVRPEGSVSTLKIQRTERGDSAVYLCASSPGRLAGGRGETQYFGPGTRLLVL.